The 2 T cell receptor beta chains in this list originate from one sample, sequenced in a study of CD8 T cells in ankylosing spondylitis. Each CDR3 protein gets one entry after TCRdb re-called the 5' RACE reads with MiXCR. The profile shows some 220,000 distinct CDR3 sequences, 7.3% of them singletons. The antigens for these receptors are not known. Study outcomes and limitations: There was a TCR beta motif, made of several highly homologous variants, that appeared characteristic of ankylosing spondylitis blood.

Source material: blood, either unsorted or a sorted T cell fraction (not recorded which). The receptors come from a male donor with ankylosing spondylitis.

This clonotype has at least ten counts. The chain is built from TRBV15 and TRBJ2-2; a weak D match, TRBD1 (6 bases). Trimming left V 2 bases short and J 5 bases short, with 15 bases between. The CDR3 sequence is 16 residues long. Germline V CDR1 and CDR2: LNHNV, YYDKDF (reference sequence). The CDR3 coding sequence is TGTGCCACCAGCAGATCTCCTGGACAGAGAACCGGGGAGCTGTTTTTT. It specifies CATSRSPGQRTGELFF.

The rearrangement links TRBV7-8 to TRBJ2-5, with 7 bases identical to TRBD2. This CDR3 is 16 amino acids long. CDR1 and CDR2 from the germline V gene are SGHVS and FQNEAQ. V was pared by 4 bases and J by 4 bases, with 12 bases of the junction left unmatched. The CDR3 reads CASSYQRGAPTETQYF. CDR3 DNA sequence: TGTGCCAGCAGCTACCAGCGGGGCGCCCCGACAGAGACCCAGTACTTC.